This T cell receptor beta chain was identified during a study of blood T cell repertoires in COVID-19. Overall study: The origin of the acute and convalescent COVID-19 samples was the United States, Italy and Spain. PBMCs, B-cell-depleted T cells, or T cells were the source of the cDNA or gDNA that made up the material.

Germline V gene lookup returns CDR1 MNHEY and CDR2 SVGAGI. V shed 0 bases and J shed 5 bases, with 14 bases lying between them. The CDR3 runs 15 residues. How the authors handled the data: Cell counts per sample came from amplifying reference gene primers. The protocol was immunoSEQ multiplex PCR, while the TCRdb copy is restricted to in-frame clones and leaves out a portion. That table gives V, J and clone size, and the DNA gave D and trimming. The sample has roughly 240,000 clones; around four fifths are singletons. This TCR derives from a man aged 60 to 69 who had recovered from COVID-19. This chain connects TRBV6-5 to TRBJ2-7, with a possible D match to TRBD2 (5 bases). Specimen: peripheral blood. The CDR3 reads CASSYSGASPNEQYF. CDR3 coding DNA: TGTGCCAGCAGTTACTCGGGAGCTAGCCCCAACGAGCAGTACTTC.